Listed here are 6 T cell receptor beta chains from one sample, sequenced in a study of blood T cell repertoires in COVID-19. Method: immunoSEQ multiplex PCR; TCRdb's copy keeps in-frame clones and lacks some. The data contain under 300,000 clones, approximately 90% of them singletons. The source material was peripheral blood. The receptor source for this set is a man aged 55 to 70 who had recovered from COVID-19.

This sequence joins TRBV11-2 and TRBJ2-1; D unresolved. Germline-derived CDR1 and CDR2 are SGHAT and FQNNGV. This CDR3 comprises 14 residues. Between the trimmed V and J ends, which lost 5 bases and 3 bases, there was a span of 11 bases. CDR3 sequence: CASSPRGIYNEQFF. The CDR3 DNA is TGTGCCAGCAGCCCCCGCGGAATCTACAATGAGCAGTTCTTC.

The CDR3 bases are TGTGCCAGTAGTAGCGGCCACAGGACTGAAGCTTTCTTT. Protein sequence: CASSSGHRTEAFF. V gene TRBV19 combines with J gene TRBJ1-1, with D possibly TRBD1 on 5 matching bases. This CDR3 is built from 13 residues. V lost 4 bases, J lost 5 bases, and 11 bases lay in between. Germline CDR1 LNHDA, CDR2 SQIVND (reference sequence). The complete variable domain, with remaining parts taken from reference TRBV19 and TRBJ1-1, reads DGGITQSPKYLFRKEGQNVTLSCEQNLNHDAMYWYRQDPGQGLRLIYYSQIVNDFQKGDIAEGYSVSREKKESFPLTVTSAQKNPTAFYLCASSSGHRTEAFFGQGTRLTVV.

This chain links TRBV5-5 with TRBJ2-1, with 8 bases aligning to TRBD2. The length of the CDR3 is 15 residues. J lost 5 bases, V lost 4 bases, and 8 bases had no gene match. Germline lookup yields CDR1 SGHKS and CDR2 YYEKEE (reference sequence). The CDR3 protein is CASSRGGLENNEQFF. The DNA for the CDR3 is TGTGCCAGCAGCCGGGGGGGACTAGAAAACAATGAGCAGTTCTTC.

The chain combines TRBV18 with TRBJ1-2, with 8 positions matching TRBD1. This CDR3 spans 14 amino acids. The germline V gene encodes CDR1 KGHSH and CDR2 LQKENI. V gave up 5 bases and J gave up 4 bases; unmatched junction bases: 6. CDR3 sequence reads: CASSTDRALYGYTF. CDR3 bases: TGTGCCAGCTCAACGGACAGGGCCCTCTATGGCTACACCTTC.

The CDR3 bases are TGTGCCAGCAGCCAAGAAGGCGGGGGAGCAAAAGAGACCCAGTACTTC. It yields the protein CASSQEGGGAKETQYF. The chain has TRBV4-2 and TRBJ2-5; 7 bases agree with TRBD2. V lost 0 bases to trimming and J lost 3 bases; unmatched junction nucleotides: 7. CDR3 size: 16 residues. Germline-derived CDR1 and CDR2 are LGHNA and YNFKEQ.

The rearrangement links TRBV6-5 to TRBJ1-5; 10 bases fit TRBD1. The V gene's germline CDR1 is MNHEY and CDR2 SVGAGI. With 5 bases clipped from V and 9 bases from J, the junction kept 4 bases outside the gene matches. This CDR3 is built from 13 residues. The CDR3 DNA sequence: TGTGCCAGCAGTAGGACAGGGGGGAGGCCCCAGCATTTT. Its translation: CASSRTGGRPQHF.